A selection of T cell receptor beta chains follows, all from one sample in a study of cytomegalovirus exposure and HLA in healthy donors. This table comes from immunoSEQ multiplex PCR, and its TCRdb copy is limited to in-frame clones, with some not included. Found here are roughly 150,000 clones, 65% to 90% of them singletons; the top ten hold about 2%. Material: PBMCs. All receptors derive from a male donor in good health and CMV-seronegative. Both conserved end residues are part of each CDR3. A D gene is named only where the DNA matches it firmly. For some rows the clone size is stated as once, few or many, or as a class when expanded; others skip it.

d_call: -
j_call: TRBJ2-1
cdr3_length: 13
v_call: TRBV7-6
clone_size: -
cdr3_nt: TGTGCCAGCAGCTCTACCCCAGGGCGAGAGCAGTTCTTC
cdr3_aa: CASSSTPGREQFF

d_call: TRBD1
j_call: TRBJ2-7
cdr3_length: 17
v_call: TRBV7-9
clone_size: -
cdr3_nt: TGTGCCAGCAGCCTACTGGGGCTCCGGGACAGGTCCTACGAGCAGTACTTC
cdr3_aa: CASSLLGLRDRSYEQYF

d_call: TRBD1
j_call: TRBJ2-1
cdr3_length: 15
v_call: TRBV7-7
clone_size: -
cdr3_nt: TGTGCCAGCAGCTTAGTACAGGGGCCTTGGGATGAGCAGTTCTTC
cdr3_aa: CASSLVQGPWDEQFF

d_call: TRBD1
j_call: TRBJ1-1
cdr3_length: 13
v_call: TRBV29-1
clone_size: -
cdr3_nt: TGCAGCTCCGGGACAGGGGTTAACACTGAAGCTTTCTTT
cdr3_aa: CSSGTGVNTEAFF

d_call: -
j_call: TRBJ1-2
cdr3_length: 14
v_call: TRBV5-1
clone_size: -
cdr3_nt: TGCGCCAGCAGCTCGACACAAGTACACCATGGCTACACCTTC
cdr3_aa: CASSSTQVHHGYTF

d_call: TRBD1
j_call: TRBJ2-1
cdr3_length: 13
v_call: TRBV5-1
clone_size: -
cdr3_nt: TGCGCCAGCAGCTCGGACAGGGACAATGAGCAGTTCTTC
cdr3_aa: CASSSDRDNEQFF

d_call: TRBD1
j_call: TRBJ2-2
cdr3_length: 14
v_call: TRBV4-1
clone_size: -
cdr3_nt: TGCGCCAGCAGCCAAACCGACAGGGACAGGGAGCTGTTTTTT
cdr3_aa: CASSQTDRDRELFF

d_call: TRBD1
j_call: TRBJ2-5
cdr3_length: 14
v_call: TRBV11-2
clone_size: -
cdr3_nt: TGTGCCAGCAGCTCACCCGGGACAGCTGAGACCCAGTACTTC
cdr3_aa: CASSSPGTAETQYF

d_call: TRBD1
j_call: TRBJ1-1
cdr3_length: 15
v_call: TRBV4-1
clone_size: -
cdr3_nt: TGCGCCAGCAGCCGCAGGGACAGCCTGAACACTGAAGCTTTCTTT
cdr3_aa: CASSRRDSLNTEAFF

d_call: -
j_call: TRBJ1-5
cdr3_length: 14
v_call: TRBV6-1
clone_size: few
cdr3_nt: TGTGCCAGCTGGGGGGGTATGAGCAATCAGCCCCAGCATTTT
cdr3_aa: CASWGGMSNQPQHF